One and the same sample provided the 6 T cell receptor beta chains below, sequenced in a study of blood T cell repertoires in COVID-19. Sequencing was performed with immunoSEQ multiplex PCR; in TCRdb, only in-frame clones are kept and a portion is missing. The sample has fewer than 90,000 clones, 88% seen once. Sequencing was performed on peripheral blood. All receptors come from a man aged 55 to 70 with acute or convalescent COVID-19.

The chain has TRBV30 and TRBJ2-1; possibly TRBD2 for D (5 bases). The germline V and J ends were trimmed by 1 base and 9 bases, with 13 bases remaining between them. Germline V gives CDR1 GTSNPN, CDR2 SVGIG (reference sequence). The CDR3 covers 13 residues. CDR3 bases: TGTGCCTGGAGTGCCATACTAGTAAGTGAGCAGTTCTTC. Its protein product is CAWSAILVSEQFF. The full variable domain, its missing parts supplied by reference TRBV30 and TRBJ2-1, is SQTIHQWPATLVQPVGSPLSLECTVEGTSNPNLYWYRQAAGRGLQLLFYSVGIGQISSEVPQNLSASRPQDRQFILSSKKLLLSDSGFYLCAWSAILVSEQFFGPGTRLTVL.

This clone is a singleton in its sample. V is TRBV2 and J is TRBJ2-5; perhaps TRBD2 as D (6 bases). The CDR3 contains 15 residues. V shed 5 bases and J shed 5 bases, with 18 bases lying between them. CDR1 and CDR2 from the germline V gene are SNHLY and FYNNEI. The CDR3 loop is CASSTGTGREETQYF. Here the CDR3 DNA reads TGTGCCAGCAGTACTGGGACGGGACGGGAGGAGACCCAGTACTTC.

The rearrangement links TRBV7-9 to TRBJ2-7; a weak D match, TRBD2 (6 bases). From germline, CDR1 is SEHNR and CDR2 FQNEAQ (reference sequence). This CDR3 has 13 residues. Trimming removed 3 bases from V and 2 bases from J, with 8 bases in between. CDR3 DNA sequence: TGTGCCAGCAGCTTCGGAGGGCCCTACGAGCAGTACTTC. It specifies CASSFGGPYEQYF.

CDR3 nucleotides: TGTGCCAGTAGTTCGGGACTAGCGGGAGGGCAAGAGACCCAGTACTTC. Residues: CASSSGLAGGQETQYF. The V gene is TRBV19, the J gene TRBJ2-5; 16 bases are a match to TRBD2. The CDR3 is made up of 16 amino acids. V was clipped by 5 bases and J by 2 bases; unmatched bases: 2. Germline lookup yields CDR1 LNHDA and CDR2 SQIVND (reference sequence).

CDR3 bases: TGTGCCTGGAGTGTACTTCATGGTTCACCCCTCCACTTT. It is translated as CAWSVLHGSPLHF. The genes are TRBV30 and TRBJ1-6, with D unresolved. Germline V lookup: CDR1 GTSNPN, CDR2 SVGIG (reference sequence). The CDR3 runs 13 residues. V was clipped by 0 bases and J by 9 bases, with 9 bases between them.

CDR3 residues: CASSPTVGSYEQYF. The CDR3 nucleotides read TGTGCCAGCAGTCCCACGGTGGGGAGTTACGAGCAGTACTTC. V gene TRBV6-5 combines with J gene TRBJ2-7, with D tentatively TRBD2 (5 bases). The germline V gene has CDR1 MNHEY and CDR2 SVGAGI. The CDR3 loop spans 14 amino acids. V was shortened by 5 bases and J by 4 bases, with 15 bases between the two germline ends.